The rows below give T cell receptor beta chains drawn from one sample of a study of identical twins. TCRdb ran MiXCR on the 5' RACE reads and lists one entry per CDR3 protein. The sample includes about 250,000 distinct CDR3 sequences, 6% to 8% of them seen just once. This sample was also put to use in a study of yellow fever vaccine responses in identical twins.

The sequenced material came from CD8+ T cells sorted from blood. The receptors originated from a woman aged 18-35 years in good health. Each CDR3 is given with its conserved first and last residue. A D gene is named only where the DNA matches it firmly. Part of the rows lack a size; the others show once, few, many or a class for expanded clones.

D: TRBD1
size: many
V: TRBV12-3/TRBV12-4
J: TRBJ1-5
DNA: TGTGCCAGCAAAGGACAGGGGAATCAGCCCCAGCATTTT
CDR3: CASKGQGNQPQHF

D: NA
size: many
V: TRBV12-3/TRBV12-4
J: TRBJ2-1
DNA: TGTGCCAGCAGTTTAAACCGGGCCGAGCAGTTCTTC
CDR3: CASSLNRAEQFF

D: NA
size: many
V: TRBV12-3/TRBV12-4
J: TRBJ2-5
DNA: TGTGCCAGCAGTTTCCTGGGGCACGTCCAAGAGACCCAGTACTTC
CDR3: CASSFLGHVQETQYF

D: TRBD2
size: few
V: TRBV15
J: TRBJ2-1
DNA: TGTGCCACCAGCAGACAGACTAGCGGGGGTGATGAGCAGTTCTTC
CDR3: CATSRQTSGGDEQFF

D: NA
size: NA
V: TRBV27
J: TRBJ2-3
DNA: TGTGCCAGCAGTAGATTAGCGGATAGCACAGATACGCAGTATTTT
CDR3: CASSRLADSTDTQYF

D: TRBD1
size: NA
V: TRBV4-2
J: TRBJ1-4
DNA: TGTGCCAGCAGCCAAGAAGGACCCGCAGGGGGCCCACAGGGACTGTTTTTT
CDR3: CASSQEGPAGGPQGLFF

D: TRBD1
size: few
V: TRBV7-9
J: TRBJ2-7
DNA: TGTGCCAGCAGCTCCACACGGGGCCGGGACAGGGCCTACGAGCAGTACTTC
CDR3: CASSSTRGRDRAYEQYF

D: TRBD2
size: NA
V: TRBV4-1
J: TRBJ2-7
DNA: TGCGCCAGCAGCCTCTCTAGCGGCGGGAGCTCCTACGAGCAGTACTTC
CDR3: CASSLSSGGSSYEQYF

D: NA
size: NA
V: TRBV7-9
J: TRBJ2-2
DNA: TGTGCCAGCAGCTTTCTCCGGGGGCTCACCGGGGAGCTGTTTTTT
CDR3: CASSFLRGLTGELFF

D: TRBD2
size: few
V: TRBV12-3/TRBV12-4
J: TRBJ2-2
DNA: TGTGCCAGCCCGGGGGGGACTAGCGGTAACACCGGGGAGCTGTTTTTT
CDR3: CASPGGTSGNTGELFF

D: TRBD2
size: many
V: TRBV20-1
J: TRBJ2-7
DNA: TGCAGTGCCCCGGGACTAGCGGACTACGAGCAGTACTTC
CDR3: CSAPGLADYEQYF

D: TRBD1
size: few
V: TRBV28
J: TRBJ2-3
DNA: TGTGCCACCCAAACAGGGGGCAGGGCAGATACGCAGTATTTT
CDR3: CATQTGGRADTQYF

D: NA
size: many
V: TRBV3-1
J: TRBJ2-3
DNA: TGTGCCAGCAGCCAAGATTTAGTGACAGATACGCAGTATTTT
CDR3: CASSQDLVTDTQYF

D: TRBD1
size: few
V: TRBV27
J: TRBJ1-5
DNA: TGTGCCAGCAATACAGGGGGCCGAAATCAGCCCCAGCATTTT
CDR3: CASNTGGRNQPQHF

D: TRBD2
size: NA
V: TRBV5-1
J: TRBJ2-2
DNA: TGCGCCAGCAGCTTGCCTAGCGGGAGTTCGGGCGGGGAGCTGTTTTTT
CDR3: CASSLPSGSSGGELFF

D: NA
size: NA
V: TRBV4-2
J: TRBJ2-1
DNA: TGTGCCAGCAGCCAAGATTCCGGAGTTTCCTACAATGAGCAGTTCTTC
CDR3: CASSQDSGVSYNEQFF

D: NA
size: many
V: TRBV6-6
J: TRBJ1-6
DNA: TGTGCCAGCAGTCAGTGGGGGGATTCACCCCTCCACTTT
CDR3: CASSQWGDSPLHF

D: NA
size: NA
V: TRBV7-8
J: TRBJ2-3
DNA: TGTGCCAGCAGCGTTTTAACAACAGATACGCAGTATTTT
CDR3: CASSVLTTDTQYF

D: TRBD2
size: many
V: TRBV27
J: TRBJ2-3
DNA: TGTGCCAGCAGTTATGGAGCGGGGGGCCCGGCTCCAAATACGCAGTATTTT
CDR3: CASSYGAGGPAPNTQYF

D: TRBD2
size: NA
V: TRBV3-1
J: TRBJ2-1
DNA: TGTGCCAGCAGCCAAGTCAGCGGGGGGGCTCATGAGCAGTTCTTC
CDR3: CASSQVSGGAHEQFF

D: TRBD1
size: few
V: TRBV6-2/TRBV6-3
J: TRBJ2-7
DNA: TGTGCCAGCAGTTACCTCCCTGGGACAGCCTACGAGCAGTACTTC
CDR3: CASSYLPGTAYEQYF

D: NA
size: many
V: TRBV5-4
J: TRBJ1-1
DNA: TGTGCCAGCAGCTGGGGTCTACGGAACACTGAAGCTTTCTTT
CDR3: CASSWGLRNTEAFF

D: NA
size: many
V: TRBV12-3/TRBV12-4
J: TRBJ1-1
DNA: TGTGCCCTGGGGGTGGGAGTCGCTGAAGCTTTCTTT
CDR3: CALGVGVAEAFF